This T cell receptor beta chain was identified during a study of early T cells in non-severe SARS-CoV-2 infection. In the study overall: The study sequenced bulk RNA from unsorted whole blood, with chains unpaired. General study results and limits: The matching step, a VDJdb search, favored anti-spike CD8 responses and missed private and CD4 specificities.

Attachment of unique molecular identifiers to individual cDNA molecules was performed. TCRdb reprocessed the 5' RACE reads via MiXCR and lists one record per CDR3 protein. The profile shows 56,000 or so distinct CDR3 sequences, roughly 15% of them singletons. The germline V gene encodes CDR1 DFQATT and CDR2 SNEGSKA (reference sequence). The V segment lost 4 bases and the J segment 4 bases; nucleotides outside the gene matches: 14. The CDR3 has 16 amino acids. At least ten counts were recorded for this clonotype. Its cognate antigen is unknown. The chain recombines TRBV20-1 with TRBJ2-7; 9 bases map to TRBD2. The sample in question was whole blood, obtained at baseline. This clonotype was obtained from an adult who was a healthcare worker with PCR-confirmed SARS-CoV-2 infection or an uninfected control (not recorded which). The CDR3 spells CSAIKRGGRAAYEQYF. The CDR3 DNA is TGCAGTGCTATTAAACGTGGCGGGAGGGCCGCTTACGAGCAGTACTTC.